The 15 T cell receptor beta chains given below trace back to one sample, sequenced in a study of blood T cells in healthy people across ages. Next came a second PCR, run for about 6 to 12 cycles, which used a sample-barcoded 5' primer along with a J-beta primer mix. TCRdb itself ran the 5' RACE reads through MiXCR, one entry per CDR3 protein. Of roughly 800,000 distinct CDR3 sequences in the sample, just under 25% were seen once. The data also belong to a second study, concerning T cells of mothers and their children.

Material for sequencing was blood. Receptors originate from a boy between 10 and 17 years old in good health.

This clonotype was seen only a few times. The rearrangement links TRBV28 to TRBJ1-2, with TRBD1 as a possible D gene (5 bases). This CDR3 region has 15 residues. Germline V gene data show CDR1 as MDHEN and CDR2 as SYDVKM. The germline V and J ends were trimmed by 5 bases and 1 base, with 14 bases remaining between them. CDR3 protein: CASSPGGGNNYGYTF. DNA of the CDR3: TGTGCCAGCAGTCCTGGTGGGGGGAATAACTATGGCTACACCTTC.

The J gene is TRBJ2-3, the V gene TRBV5-6; 13 nucleotides agree with TRBD2. J gave up 0 bases and V 4 bases, and 5 bases lay outside the gene matches. Looked up from germline, CDR1 is SGHDT and CDR2 is YYEEEE. CDR3 length equals 17 residues. CDR3 protein: CASSVRTSGGSTDTQYF. CDR3 nucleotides: TGTGCCAGCAGCGTACGGACTAGCGGGGGAAGCACAGATACGCAGTATTTT.

This clonotype was picked up a small number of times. The V call is TRBV28, the J call TRBJ1-5; D remains unclear. From germline, CDR1 is MDHEN and CDR2 SYDVKM. The CDR3 runs 12 residues. The V gene lost 4 bases and the J gene lost 7 bases, with 8 bases spanning the gap. The CDR3 is CASSYEGQPQHF. CDR3 bases: TGTGCCAGCAGTTATGAAGGACAGCCCCAGCATTTT.

V gene TRBV29-1 combines with J gene TRBJ1-1, with 7 bases lining up with TRBD1. The V and J ends lost 6 bases and 5 bases, in that order; junction bases with no gene match: 6. The CDR3 totals 12 residues. In germline, CDR1 is SQVTM, CDR2 ANQGSEA. The CDR3 DNA sequence: TGCAGCGTGTACGGGACAGAAACTGAAGCTTTCTTT. Translated: CSVYGTETEAFF.

The chain joins TRBV7-2 to TRBJ2-7, with 7 bases identical to TRBD2. The V gene end was trimmed by 7 bases and the J gene end by 3 bases; junction bases not matched to a gene: 6. Germline-derived CDR1 and CDR2 are SGHTA and FQGNSA. CDR3 length: 13 amino acids. CDR3 sequence reads: CASMGGNGYEQYF. The CDR3, as DNA: TGTGCCAGCATGGGGGGGAACGGCTACGAGCAGTACTTC. The full variable domain, with the rest looked up from reference TRBV7-2 and TRBJ2-7, is GAGVSQSPSNKVTEKGKDVELRCDPISGHTALYWYRQSLGQGLEFLIYFQGNSAPDKSGLPSDRFSAERTGGSVSTLTIQRTQQEDSAVYLCASMGGNGYEQYFGPGTRLTVT.

Only a few counts were recorded for this clonotype. The chain is built from TRBV4-1 and TRBJ1-4; D not certain. Per the germline V gene, CDR1 is MGHRA and CDR2 is YSYEKL. Trimming took 2 bases from V and 7 from J, leaving 5 bases between them. The CDR3 spans 12 residues. The chain's CDR3 is CASSQRGEKLFF. CDR3 nucleotide sequence: TGCGCCAGCAGCCAAAGAGGTGAAAAACTGTTTTTT.

The V call is TRBV6-5, the J call TRBJ2-1, with TRBD2 matching over 10 bases. CDR1 is MNHEY, CDR2 SVGAGI, per germline. Losses at the gene ends were 4 bases for V and 6 bases for J; bases not matched to a gene: 12. This CDR3 is 17 amino acids long. The CDR3 loop is CASSSLSGRANGNEQFF. Written as DNA, the CDR3 is TGTGCCAGCAGTTCCTTGAGCGGGAGGGCCAATGGCAATGAGCAGTTCTTC.

The V gene is TRBV6-1, the J gene TRBJ2-5; D may be TRBD1 (5 bases). Near its end, the DNA agrees better with TRBJ2-1, so the J call may be wrong. This CDR3 is 15 amino acids long. CDR1 is MNHNS, CDR2 SASEGT, per germline. The CDR3 coding sequence is TGTGCCAGCAGTGCCCTCCCCGGACAAGGCCATGAGCAGTTCTTC. Encoded protein: CASSALPGQGHEQFF.

The V call is TRBV14, the J call TRBJ2-5; 7 nucleotides agree with TRBD2. The length of the CDR3 is 13 residues. Germline loops: CDR1 SGHDN, CDR2 FVKESK. J was trimmed by 7 bases and V by 1 base; bases with no gene match: 3. The CDR3 sequence: CASSQVGGSTQYF. CDR3 nucleotides: TGTGCCAGCAGCCAAGTCGGGGGGTCGACCCAGTACTTC.

The chain is built from TRBV29-1 and TRBJ2-1, with 10 bases matching TRBD1. In germline, CDR1 is SQVTM, CDR2 ANQGSEA. The CDR3 has 17 residues. The ends lost 4 bases at V and 2 bases at J; junction bases unmatched: 11. The CDR3 bases are TGCAGCGTTGGTGGACAGGGGGGCCTCGGGGCCTACAATGAGCAGTTCTTC. This translates into CSVGGQGGLGAYNEQFF.

The genes are TRBV12-3 or TRBV12-4 and TRBJ1-1; D may be TRBD1 (5 bases). This CDR3 has 14 amino acids. V lost 4 bases and J 5 bases, leaving 14 bases between the germline ends. The CDR3 bases are TGTGCCAGCAGTTCGTGGGGGGATGGAACTGAAGCTTTCTTT. Protein sequence: CASSSWGDGTEAFF.

This clonotype was seen only a few times. The rearrangement links TRBV6-5 to TRBJ2-1, with 9 positions matching TRBD2. Germline-derived CDR1 and CDR2 are MNHEY and SVGAGI. V dropped 2 bases and J dropped 9; count of bases not matched to a gene: 8. The CDR3 loop spans 15 amino acids. CDR3 DNA sequence: TGTGCCAGCAGTTACCTCGCGGGAGGGTTGAGTGAGCAGTTCTTC. It translates to CASSYLAGGLSEQFF.

This clonotype was seen a few times. V is TRBV7-9 and J is TRBJ1-4; a weak D match, TRBD1 (6 bases). Germline assignment: CDR1 SEHNR and CDR2 FQNEAQ (reference sequence). Trimming took off 0 bases at V and 5 bases at J, with 13 bases between the two ends. The CDR3 is 16 residues long. The CDR3 loop is CASSLAAGTRNEKLFF. The CDR3 DNA is TGTGCCAGCAGCTTAGCGGCTGGGACAAGGAATGAAAAACTGTTTTTT.

This chain joins TRBV7-4 and TRBJ2-1, with TRBD2 identical over 11 bases. Per the germline V gene, CDR1 is SGHVT and CDR2 is SQSDAQ. Trimming took 0 bases from V and 5 from J; bases not matched to a gene: 6. The CDR3 totals 17 residues. The CDR3 nucleotides are TGTGCCAGCAGCTTAGCCCCGCAACTAGCGGGGGACAATGAGCAGTTCTTC. Its protein is CASSLAPQLAGDNEQFF.

This clonotype was found a few times. The chain recombines TRBV24-1 with TRBJ1-5, with a weak D call TRBD1 (5 bases). Trimming removed 10 bases at V and 6 bases at J, with 18 bases between. Germline V gene sequence: CDR1 KGHDR, CDR2 SFDVKD. The CDR3 sequence is 14 residues long. The CDR3 DNA follows: TGTGCCACGTCGGTCGGGGGTATTTTTCAGCCCCAGCATTTT. It translates to CATSVGGIFQPQHF.